This T cell receptor beta chain stems from a study of regulatory dendritic cells for organ transplantation. Overall study findings and caveats: Naive CD4+ and CD8+ repertoires were highly diverse; memory CD8+ was most oligoclonal. Regulatory dendritic cells appeared to expand memory CD8+ clones less than mature ones. Among resting subsets, memory CD8+ cells contained the most alloreactive clonotypes.

On this clone itself: Its antigen is undetermined.

TCRdb's copy holds only in-frame clones and misses some; the assay was immunoSEQ multiplex PCR. The table shows almost 35,000 clones, with 70% to 90% occurring only once. The germline V gene encodes CDR1 KGHSH and CDR2 LQKENI. The CDR3 extends over 13 amino acids. The V and J ends lost 6 bases and 3 bases respectively, with 11 bases between them. Naive CD45RA+ and memory CD45RO+ CD4+ or CD8+ T cells were FACS-sorted. What was sequenced was naive CD4+ T cells from blood. Regarding subset: CD45RA+ naive T cells. This receptor was obtained from a human donor in good health. The chain carries TRBV18 and TRBJ1-1, with D perhaps TRBD1 (5 bases). The CDR3 coding sequence is TGTGCCAGCTCGCTGTCGGGGGACACTGAAGCTTTCTTT. Amino acids: CASSLSGDTEAFF.